The rows below give T cell receptor beta chains drawn from one sample of a study of blood T cell repertoires in COVID-19. Here immunoSEQ multiplex PCR was the method, and the copy in TCRdb shows in-frame clones only, minus some. The sample shows some 200,000 clones, roughly 80% of them seen only once. Input material: PBMCs or T cells enriched from blood (not recorded which). These receptors came from a woman aged 40 to 49 with acute COVID-19. CDR3s include the opening cysteine and the closing phenylalanine or tryptophan. D genes are given only for firm matches. The size of a clone is reported for some rows only, either as once, few or many, or as a class for expanded clones.

j_gene	v_gene	abundance	d_gene	CDR3aa	CDR3nt
TRBJ1-1	TRBV29-1	once	.	CSVDKTVMNTEAFF	TGCAGCGTTGATAAGACTGTTATGAACACTGAAGCTTTCTTT
TRBJ2-2	TRBV5-5	.	TRBD2	CASSFLTSGSPGELFF	TGTGCCAGCAGCTTTTTGACTAGCGGGAGTCCCGGGGAGCTGTTTTTT
TRBJ1-3	TRBV9	.	TRBD1	CASSAYRGKGNTIYF	TGTGCCAGCAGCGCTTACAGGGGCAAAGGAAACACCATATATTTT
TRBJ1-3	TRBV3-1/TRBV3-2	.	.	CASSQLGAGNTIYF	TGTGCCAGCAGCCAACTGGGGGCGGGAAACACCATATATTTT
TRBJ2-3	TRBV19	.	TRBD1	CASSIRGPGTDTQYF	TGTGCCAGTAGTATAAGGGGGCCAGGCACAGATACGCAGTATTTT
TRBJ2-1	TRBV4-3	.	TRBD1	CASSQDRTGFYNEQFF	TGCGCCAGCAGCCAGGACAGGACAGGGTTCTACAATGAGCAGTTCTTC
TRBJ1-4	TRBV4-1	.	.	CASSQEGRAATNEKLFF	TGCGCCAGCAGCCAAGAAGGGAGGGCAGCAACTAATGAAAAACTGTTTTTT
TRBJ2-1	TRBV4-2	once	.	CASSQDHDFPSYNEQFF	TGTGCCAGCAGCCAAGATCATGACTTCCCCTCCTACAATGAGCAGTTCTTC
TRBJ2-7	TRBV6-1	.	TRBD2	CASSEVASGSYEQYF	TGTGCCAGCAGTGAAGTGGCTAGCGGGTCCTACGAGCAGTACTTC
TRBJ1-6	TRBV6-5	.	.	CASSSQGSSPLHF	TGTGCCAGCAGTTCACAGGGTTCCTCACCCCTCCACTTT
TRBJ1-4	TRBV12-3/TRBV12-4	.	.	CASSRGNEKLFF	TGTGCCAGCAGCAGGGGCAATGAAAAACTGTTTTTT
TRBJ1-1	TRBV7-9	.	.	CASSPEEGGTEAFF	TGTGCCAGCAGCCCGGAGGAGGGTGGCACTGAAGCTTTCTTT
TRBJ1-1	TRBV2	.	.	CASTGGMNTEAFF	TGTGCCAGCACGGGGGGGATGAACACTGAAGCTTTCTTT
TRBJ2-7	TRBV5-8	once	TRBD2	CASSSGVSSGAEQYF	TGTGCCAGCAGCTCTGGGGTGTCTAGCGGGGCCGAGCAGTACTTC
TRBJ1-5	TRBV2	.	.	CASSEEGRYQPQHF	TGTGCCAGCAGTGAGGAGGGTCGCTATCAGCCCCAGCATTTT
TRBJ2-7	TRBV6-1	once	.	CASSESSSYEQYF	TGTGCCAGCAGTGAATCGAGTTCCTACGAGCAGTACTTC
TRBJ2-3	TRBV5-1	.	TRBD2	CASSSAPTSGGSTDTQYF	TGCGCCAGCAGCTCTGCCCCGACTAGCGGGGGGAGCACAGATACGCAGTATTTT
TRBJ2-1	TRBV7-9	.	.	CASSKEGLYNEQFF	TGTGCCAGCAGCAAAGAAGGACTGTACAATGAGCAGTTCTTC
TRBJ2-1	TRBV7-2	.	.	CASSRPSGSVYNEQFF	TGTGCCAGCAGCCGTCCGAGCGGTTCCGTCTACAATGAGCAGTTCTTC
TRBJ2-1	TRBV30	.	TRBD1	CAWDAGTGGRSEQFF	TGTGCCTGGGATGCCGGGACAGGGGGGAGGAGTGAGCAGTTCTTC
TRBJ2-1	TRBV5-6	.	TRBD1	CASSFQPGQGRNEQFF	TGTGCCAGCAGCTTTCAACCGGGACAGGGGCGTAATGAGCAGTTCTTC
TRBJ1-1	TRBV19	.	.	CASSIWIQEAEAFF	TGTGCCAGTAGTATATGGATCCAGGAGGCTGAAGCTTTCTTT
TRBJ1-2	TRBV19	few	.	CASSERGNGYTF	TGTGCCAGTAGTGAAAGGGGTAATGGCTACACCTTC
TRBJ1-2	TRBV11-2	many	.	CASSRAGRLEGYTF	TGTGCCAGTTCGAGGGCTGGGAGACTCGAGGGCTACACCTTC
TRBJ2-5	TRBV7-8	.	.	CASSLWSQGPQETQYF	TGTGCCAGCAGCCTTTGGAGCCAGGGCCCCCAAGAGACCCAGTACTTC
TRBJ2-7	TRBV5-1	.	TRBD1	CASSLGDRGDEQYF	TGCGCCAGCAGCTTAGGGGACAGGGGTGACGAGCAGTACTTC
TRBJ1-5	TRBV5-1	.	.	CASSLEGDRNQPQHF	TGCGCCAGCAGCTTGGAGGGGGACCGCAATCAGCCCCAGCATTTT
TRBJ2-1	TRBV11-3	.	TRBD2	CASSSGGNFEGHEQFF	TGTGCCAGCAGCTCGGGGGGAAACTTTGAGGGGCATGAGCAGTTCTTC
TRBJ1-5	TRBV7-9	.	.	CASSGSGASNQPQHF	TGTGCCAGCAGCGGTTCAGGGGCTAGCAATCAGCCCCAGCATTTT
TRBJ2-7	TRBV11-2	few	.	CASSPPRLAQVFYEQYF	TGTGCCAGCAGCCCCCCCCGATTGGCACAGGTGTTCTACGAGCAGTACTTC
TRBJ2-5	TRBV11-1	once	.	CASSRGSQETQYF	TGTGCCAGCAGCAGGGGCTCCCAAGAGACCCAGTACTTC
TRBJ2-3	TRBV6-2/TRBV6-3	.	TRBD2	CASSYRGLAARDTQYF	TGTGCCAGCAGTTACAGGGGACTAGCGGCCAGGGATACGCAGTATTTT
TRBJ1-5	TRBV7-7	.	.	CASSPRDTIEGPQHF	TGTGCCAGCAGCCCCCGGGACACCATTGAAGGACCCCAGCATTTT
TRBJ1-5	TRBV19	.	TRBD1	CASSAPGGLSHQPQHF	TGTGCCAGTAGTGCCCCAGGGGGCTTATCTCATCAGCCCCAGCATTTT
TRBJ1-5	TRBV19	.	.	CASQWGMSNQPQHF	TGTGCCAGCCAATGGGGCATGAGCAATCAGCCCCAGCATTTT
TRBJ1-1	TRBV28	.	.	CASSLPDGRDTEAFF	TGTGCCAGCAGTTTACCGGACGGCAGGGACACTGAAGCTTTCTTT
TRBJ1-1	TRBV9	few	TRBD1	CASSDRTGGTEAFF	TGTGCCAGCAGCGATCGGACAGGGGGCACTGAAGCTTTCTTT
TRBJ1-5	TRBV2	.	.	CASTAGSRYSNQPQHF	TGTGCCAGCACGGCGGGGAGTAGGTATAGCAATCAGCCCCAGCATTTT
TRBJ1-2	TRBV30	.	TRBD1	CAWRDRPPGGYTF	TGTGCCTGGAGGGACAGGCCCCCGGGGGGCTACACCTTC
TRBJ1-5	TRBV19	.	.	CASNTVSNQPQHF	TGTGCCAGTAATACAGTTAGCAATCAGCCCCAGCATTTT
TRBJ1-4	TRBV9	.	.	CASSEGWRDRLFF	TGTGCCAGCAGCGAGGGTTGGAGGGATAGGCTGTTTTTT
TRBJ1-5	TRBV28	once	.	CASRYRDGTGNQPQHF	TGTGCCAGCAGGTACAGGGATGGGACGGGAAATCAGCCCCAGCATTTT
TRBJ2-7	TRBV7-9	.	TRBD1	CASSLTPTGSSYEQYF	TGTGCCAGCAGCTTAACCCCGACAGGGAGCTCCTACGAGCAGTACTTC
TRBJ2-7	TRBV7-2	.	TRBD1	CASSPQGTGAREQYF	TGTGCCAGCAGCCCTCAGGGGACAGGGGCGAGAGAGCAGTACTTC
TRBJ2-1	TRBV3-1/TRBV3-2	.	.	CASSQDSLGASYNEQFF	TGTGCCAGCAGCCAAGATAGTCTAGGGGCCTCCTACAATGAGCAGTTCTTC
TRBJ1-1	TRBV5-1	.	.	CASSLQLGDTEAFF	TGCGCCAGCAGCTTACAGCTAGGGGACACTGAAGCTTTCTTT
TRBJ2-3	TRBV20-1	once	.	CSASGNGDTQYF	TGCAGTGCTAGTGGAAACGGGGATACGCAGTATTTT
TRBJ2-7	TRBV6-1	many	TRBD1	CASSGLGTGGDYEQYF	TGTGCCAGCAGTGGACTCGGGACAGGGGGAGACTACGAGCAGTACTTC
TRBJ1-6	TRBV28	.	.	CASRPDSVSPLHF	TGTGCCAGCAGGCCTGATTCGGTATCACCCCTCCACTTT
TRBJ1-1	TRBV7-3	.	.	CASSLVQGGEAFF	TGTGCCAGCAGCTTAGTCCAGGGCGGTGAAGCTTTCTTT